Below, 5 T cell receptor beta chains from the same sample are listed, as sequenced in a study of T cell responses to AZD1222 COVID-19 vaccine. This table comes from immunoSEQ multiplex PCR, and its TCRdb copy is limited to in-frame clones, with some not included. This sample carries some 97,000 clones, 80% to 90% of them seen once, and the ten largest clones take around 4.4%. The material was peripheral blood, obtained on day 0 of MenACWY control vaccination. Receptor source: an adult in good health.

CDR3 sequence reads: CASSAEAGLGQPQHF. The DNA of the CDR3 is TGTGCCAGCAGCGCTGAGGCAGGGCTGGGTCAGCCCCAGCATTTT. This chain uses TRBV5-4 with TRBJ1-5, with a possible D match to TRBD1 (5 bases). CDR1 is SGHNT, CDR2 YYREEE, per germline (reference sequence). Trimming shortened V by 4 bases and J by 6 bases, and 17 bases separated the two germline ends. The CDR3 loop spans 15 amino acids.

This sequence joins TRBV11-3 and TRBJ2-1; D remains unclear. CDR1 SGHNT and CDR2 YENEEA come from the germline V gene. The CDR3 contains 12 residues. V shed 4 bases and J shed 5 bases, with 6 bases lying between them. The CDR3 coding sequence is TGTGCCAGCAGCTCTCGGAACAATGAGCAGTTCTTC. Translation gives CASSSRNNEQFF.

The genes are TRBV5-8 and TRBJ1-1; possible D gene TRBD1, 5 bases. The CDR3 consists of 16 residues. V was clipped by 3 bases and J by 5 bases, with 20 bases between them. Germline loops: CDR1 SGHTS, CDR2 YDEGEE. CDR3 amino acids: CASSWTWGKSGTEAFF. As DNA, the CDR3 is TGTGCCAGCAGCTGGACTTGGGGGAAATCGGGAACTGAAGCTTTCTTT.

This clone was recorded once. The gene calls are TRBV9 and TRBJ1-4; 7 bases map to TRBD1. CDR3 length: 15 residues. The V gene's germline CDR1 is SGDLS and CDR2 YYNGEE. V gave up 3 bases and J gave up 8 bases; unmatched junction bases: 10. CDR3 DNA: TGTGCCAGCAGCGAGCGACAGGGTGTAGGCGAAAAACTGTTTTTT. Its translation: CASSERQGVGEKLFF.

V usage is TRBV23-1 and J usage is TRBJ1-1, with D possibly TRBD1 on 5 matching bases. TRBV23-1 is recorded as an ORF, its role being uncertain. The CDR3 sequence is 13 residues long. The V end lost 6 bases, the J end lost 2 bases, and 10 bases lay between the germline ends. The CDR3 region is CASRWGGNTEAFF. The CDR3 nucleotides are TGCGCCAGCAGGTGGGGCGGCAACACTGAAGCTTTCTTT.